This paragraph covers one T cell receptor beta chain sequence. Antigen: not known. The germline V gene has CDR1 SEHNR and CDR2 FQNEAQ (reference sequence). V was shortened by 5 bases and J by 3 bases, with 11 bases between the two germline ends. There are 13 residues in the CDR3. These data come from a study of cytomegalovirus exposure and HLA in healthy donors. Study background: The study's early data release held about 85 million unique TCRs from HLA-typed donors. Notes on the study in general: The study found most TCR sequences rare, yet found some public TCRs in many donors. A later analysis linked a missense variant in DCLRE1C to the trimming of TCR beta V and J genes. There were fewer than 200 TCR beta chains listed as cytomegalovirus-associated.

Vbeta (60) and Jbeta (13) primers were used in the PCR. The repertoire was sequenced with immunoSEQ multiplex PCR; TCRdb's copy has only in-frame clones and lacks some. Counted here are about 130,000 clones, over 75% occurring once; the ten biggest clones make up 4%. The source of this sequence is a man younger than 35 in good health and CMV-seropositive. The source material was PBMCs. This sequence joins TRBV7-9 and TRBJ2-7, with D perhaps matching TRBD1 (6 bases). The chain's CDR3 is CASSPDRYYEQYF. CDR3 coding DNA: TGTGCCAGCAGCCCGGACAGATACTACGAGCAGTACTTC.